These 3 T cell receptor beta chains were sequenced from one sample in a study of multiple sclerosis patients with progressive multifocal leukoencephalopathy. The sample's time point: about six months of natalizumab therapy. Data came from immunoSEQ multiplex PCR; TCRdb stores just in-frame clones and leaves some out. The profile covers 25,000 to 35,000 clones, with under 90% appearing a single time and less than 1.6% taken by the ten largest. Sequences were derived from PBMCs, sampled from a patient treated with natalizumab. These TCRs come from a human donor with multiple sclerosis.

The chain carries TRBV27 and TRBJ1-5; the D gene is possibly TRBD1 (5 bases). Germline V gives CDR1 MNHEY, CDR2 SMNVEV (reference sequence). Trimming pared 3 bases from V and 2 bases from J, leaving 8 bases between. The CDR3 loop spans 14 amino acids. The CDR3 region has the DNA TGTGCCAGCAGTTTCAGGGACGGCAATCAGCCCCAGCATTTT. This sequence encodes CASSFRDGNQPQHF.

This clone was observed a few times. As DNA, the CDR3 is TGTGCCAGCTCACCGACGAGCGGGACAGGGATAGGCTATGGCTACACCTTC. Translating gives CASSPTSGTGIGYGYTF. The rearrangement links TRBV18 to TRBJ1-2; the match to TRBD1 covers 9 bases. This CDR3 contains 17 residues. J lost 4 bases, V lost 3 bases, and 12 bases had no gene match. CDR1 KGHSH and CDR2 LQKENI come from the germline V gene.

The gene calls are TRBV6-5 and TRBJ1-3; D gene uncertain. This CDR3 region has 11 residues. Trimming cost V 10 bases and J 2 bases, with 6 bases left between them. CDR1 and CDR2 (germline): MNHEY, SVGAGI. The CDR3 sequence: CATKTGNTIYF. CDR3 DNA sequence: TGTGCCACTAAAACTGGAAACACCATATATTTT.